This TCR beta chain was documented in a study of T cells in Graves' hyperthyroidism and ophthalmopathy. Using RNA transcripts as the source, TCR beta CDR3 regions were amplified. When the TCR CDR3 underwent first-round RT-PCR, the HTBI primer set was used. TCRdb redid the calling of the multiplex PCR reads with MiXCR, one entry per CDR3 protein. The data hold 270,000 or so distinct CDR3 sequences, with roughly 15% observed a single time. Each diagnosis drew on symptoms, thyroxine, TRAb, thyroid ultrasound and orbital computed tomography findings. The V end lost 4 bases, the J end lost 1 base, and 14 bases lay between the germline ends. CDR1 and CDR2 (germline): MRHNA, SNTAGT. This CDR3 region has 16 residues. Study-wide points: Ophthalmopathy stood apart from stable hyperthyroidism in a 13 V-J model. The blood repertoire included most of the expanded thyroid clonotypes above 0.001. Model-based prediction identified ophthalmopathy a median 6.5 months prior to its onset.

On this clonotype: Its antigen remains unknown.

The sample taken for sequencing was blood. The sequence came from a woman between 45 and 65 years old with Graves' hyperthyroidism that later progressed to Graves' ophthalmopathy. This chain connects TRBV6-4 to TRBJ2-1; D may match TRBD1 or TRBD2 (5 bases each). CDR3 region: CASSVIRGASYNEQFF. For the CDR3, the DNA is TGTGCCAGCAGTGTGATTAGGGGAGCTTCCTACAATGAGCAGTTCTTC.